These T cell receptor beta chains were read from a single sample in a study of blood T cell repertoires in COVID-19. Repertoires were generated with immunoSEQ multiplex PCR, while TCRdb's copy carries only in-frame clones and drops some. The sample yields around 340,000 clones, roughly 90% seen once. Sequencing was performed on PBMCs or T cells enriched from blood (not recorded which). These receptors were obtained from a woman aged 30 to 39 who had been exposed to COVID-19. Both conserved end residues are part of each CDR3. The D gene is left open where the match is weak. Size tells how often a clone was seen (once, few, many) or the class of an expanded clone, and some rows leave it out.

clone size	J gene	V gene	D gene	CDR3 protein	CDR3 DNA
NA	TRBJ1-2	TRBV27	TRBD1	CASKGGTGAYTNYGYTF	TGTGCCAGCAAAGGGGGTACAGGGGCGTATACTAACTATGGCTACACCTTC
once	TRBJ1-2	TRBV3-1/TRBV3-2	TRBD1	CASSLNRGQEGGYTF	TGTGCCAGCAGCCTGAACAGGGGGCAGGAGGGTGGCTACACCTTC
NA	TRBJ2-7	TRBV5-1	NA	CASSLPEDSSYEQYF	TGCGCCAGCAGCTTGCCCGAGGACAGTTCCTACGAGCAGTACTTC
NA	TRBJ1-5	TRBV19	NA	CASSIDLADRGNQPQHF	TGTGCCAGTAGTATAGATCTGGCAGATCGTGGCAATCAGCCCCAGCATTTT
NA	TRBJ2-5	TRBV6-5	NA	CASIRSGGETQYF	TGTGCCAGCATTAGAAGCGGTGGAGAGACCCAGTACTTC
NA	TRBJ2-7	TRBV7-3	NA	CASSLSAFSYEQYF	TGTGCCAGCAGCTTAAGCGCGTTCTCCTACGAGCAGTACTTC
NA	TRBJ2-1	TRBV29-1	TRBD2	CSVRTRLAGGDEQFF	TGCAGCGTTAGGACTCGACTAGCGGGAGGCGATGAGCAGTTCTTC
NA	TRBJ1-5	TRBV27	NA	CASSPRGGGQPQHF	TGTGCCAGCAGTCCCCGAGGGGGGGGACAGCCCCAGCATTTT
NA	TRBJ1-2	TRBV27	NA	CASKPGGPVGYTF	TGTGCCAGTAAACCCGGGGGTCCGGTAGGCTACACCTTC
NA	TRBJ2-7	TRBV18	NA	CASSPQGRAYEQYF	TGTGCCAGCTCACCGCAGGGTCGGGCCTACGAGCAGTACTTC
NA	TRBJ2-5	TRBV7-2	NA	CASTPREETQYF	TGTGCCAGCACGCCGCGGGAAGAGACCCAGTACTTC
NA	TRBJ2-2	TRBV24-1	NA	CATSDLTSPGTGELFF	TGTGCCACCAGTGATTTAACTAGCCCTGGCACCGGGGAGCTGTTTTTT